Listed below are T cell receptor beta chains from one sample, sequenced in a study of blood T cell repertoires in COVID-19. Only in-frame clones appear in the TCRdb table, and some are missing; sequencing was by immunoSEQ multiplex PCR. The sample holds fewer than 200,000 clones; 74% are singletons and the top ten take around 3%. Sequencing used peripheral blood. The receptors here all came from a woman older than 75 with acute or convalescent COVID-19. CDR3s leave out the opening cysteine and the closing phenylalanine or tryptophan. A D gene is named only where the DNA matches it firmly.

d_call v_call cdr3_aa
NA TRBV5-1 ASSLGGGTDTQY
TRBD1 TRBV9 ASSVLTGTGQETQY
TRBD1 TRBV6-5 ASRTGTDVY
TRBD1 TRBV3-1/TRBV3-2 ASSQPGTDYSPLH
TRBD1 TRBV28 ASSTMTGGYGYEQY
TRBD1 TRBV5-1 ASSLPGQEYEQY
NA TRBV6-5 ASRTIYGYT
NA TRBV11-3 ASSLYFWTQRNSRETQY
NA TRBV4-1 ASSQDRGGSPNSPLH
NA TRBV4-2 ASSQARSSYNEQF
NA TRBV5-1 ASSLQGTGNTIY
TRBD1 TRBV15 ATSGQGAGTGELF
NA TRBV18 ASSPSWEFNTEAF
TRBD1 TRBV2 ASRPGTGGSYEQY
TRBD2 TRBV6-5 ASSYRRESDEQY
NA TRBV27 ASSLSRGRGNQQPQH
TRBD1 TRBV5-1 ASSSQGAAYNEQF
TRBD2 TRBV5-1 ASSSGLAGDREQF
NA TRBV30 AWIGPANEKLF
NA TRBV21-1 ASSNIGRDWPYNEQF
NA TRBV5-5 ASSLEGQLEAF
NA TRBV19 ASTNRDTEAF
TRBD1 TRBV5-1 ASSLGQGVGTEAF
TRBD2 TRBV24-1 ATSDSPAGREGNEQF
NA TRBV2 ASSKVLSDTEAF
TRBD2 TRBV3-1/TRBV3-2 ASSHPRAGTSGYEQY
NA TRBV2 ASSRESGNTEAF
NA TRBV6-2/TRBV6-3 ASSDRGYEQY